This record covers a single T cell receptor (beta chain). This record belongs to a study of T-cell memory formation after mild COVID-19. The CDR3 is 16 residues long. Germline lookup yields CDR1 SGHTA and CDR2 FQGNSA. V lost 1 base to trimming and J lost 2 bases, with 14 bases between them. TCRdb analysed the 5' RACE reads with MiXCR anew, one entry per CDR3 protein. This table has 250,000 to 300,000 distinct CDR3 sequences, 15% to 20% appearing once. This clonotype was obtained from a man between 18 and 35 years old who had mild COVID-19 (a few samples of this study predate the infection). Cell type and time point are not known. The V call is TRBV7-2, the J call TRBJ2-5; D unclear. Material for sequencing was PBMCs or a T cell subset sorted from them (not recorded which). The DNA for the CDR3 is TGTGCCAGCAGCTTAGGCCCGCCGGCCCCACAAGAGACCCAGTACTTC. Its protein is CASSLGPPAPQETQYF. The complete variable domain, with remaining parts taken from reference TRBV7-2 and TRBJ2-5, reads GAGVSQSPSNKVTEKGKDVELRCDPISGHTALYWYRQSLGQGLEFLIYFQGNSAPDKSGLPSDRFSAERTGGSVSTLTIQRTQQEDSAVYLCASSLGPPAPQETQYFGPGTRLLVL.